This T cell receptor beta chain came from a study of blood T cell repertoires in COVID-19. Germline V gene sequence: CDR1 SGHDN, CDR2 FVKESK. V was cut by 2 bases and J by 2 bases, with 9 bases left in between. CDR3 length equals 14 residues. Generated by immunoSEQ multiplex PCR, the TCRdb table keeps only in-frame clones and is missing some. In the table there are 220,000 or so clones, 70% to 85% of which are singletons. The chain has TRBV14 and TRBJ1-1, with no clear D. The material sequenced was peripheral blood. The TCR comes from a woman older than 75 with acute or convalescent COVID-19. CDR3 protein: CASSQSLGNTEAFF. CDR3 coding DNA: TGTGCCAGCAGCCAATCCCTGGGCAACACTGAAGCTTTCTTT.